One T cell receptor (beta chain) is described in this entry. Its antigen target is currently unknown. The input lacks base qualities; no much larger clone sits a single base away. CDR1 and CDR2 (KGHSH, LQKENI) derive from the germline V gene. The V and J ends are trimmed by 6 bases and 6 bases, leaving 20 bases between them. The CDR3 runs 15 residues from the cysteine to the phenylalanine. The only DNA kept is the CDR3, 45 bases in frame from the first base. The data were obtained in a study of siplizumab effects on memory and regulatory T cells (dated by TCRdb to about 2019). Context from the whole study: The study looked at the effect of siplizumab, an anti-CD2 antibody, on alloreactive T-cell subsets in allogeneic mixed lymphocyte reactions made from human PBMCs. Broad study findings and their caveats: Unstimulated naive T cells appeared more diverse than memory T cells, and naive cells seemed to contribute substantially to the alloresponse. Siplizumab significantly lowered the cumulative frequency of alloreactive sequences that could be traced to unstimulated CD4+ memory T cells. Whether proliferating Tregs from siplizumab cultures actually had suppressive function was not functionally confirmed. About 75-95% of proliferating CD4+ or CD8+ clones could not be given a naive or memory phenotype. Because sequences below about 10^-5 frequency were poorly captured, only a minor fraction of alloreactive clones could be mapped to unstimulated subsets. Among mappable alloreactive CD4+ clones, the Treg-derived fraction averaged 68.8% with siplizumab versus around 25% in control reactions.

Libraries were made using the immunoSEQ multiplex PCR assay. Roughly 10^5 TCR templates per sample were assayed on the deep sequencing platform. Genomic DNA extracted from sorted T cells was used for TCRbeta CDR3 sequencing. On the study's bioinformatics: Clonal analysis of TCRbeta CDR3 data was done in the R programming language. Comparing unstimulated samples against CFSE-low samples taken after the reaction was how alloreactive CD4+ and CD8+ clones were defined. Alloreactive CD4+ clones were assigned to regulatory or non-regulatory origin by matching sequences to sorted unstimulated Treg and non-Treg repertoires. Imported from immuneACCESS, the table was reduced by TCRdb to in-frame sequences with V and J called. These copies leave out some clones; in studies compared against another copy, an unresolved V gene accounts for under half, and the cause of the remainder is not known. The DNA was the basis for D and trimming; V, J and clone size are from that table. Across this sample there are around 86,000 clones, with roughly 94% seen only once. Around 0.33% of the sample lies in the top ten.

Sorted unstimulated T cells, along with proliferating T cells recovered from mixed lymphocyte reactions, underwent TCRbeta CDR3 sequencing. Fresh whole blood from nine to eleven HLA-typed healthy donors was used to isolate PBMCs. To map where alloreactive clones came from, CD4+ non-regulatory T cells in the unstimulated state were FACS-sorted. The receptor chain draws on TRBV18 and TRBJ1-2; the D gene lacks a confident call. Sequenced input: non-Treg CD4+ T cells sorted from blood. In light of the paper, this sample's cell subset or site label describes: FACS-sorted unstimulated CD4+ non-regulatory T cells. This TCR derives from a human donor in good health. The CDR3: CASSGLPDGGDGYTF. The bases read TGTGCCAGCTCCGGTCTCCCTGACGGTGGGGATGGCTACACCTTC.